Below, one T cell receptor beta chain is given with its context. The antigen remains unidentified. Sequencing used immunoSEQ multiplex PCR; TCRdb keeps in-frame clones, though not all of them. The table records about 130,000 clones, about nine tenths of them present only once. The data derive from a study of graft-versus-host responses after intestinal transplantation. Overall study: Recipients underwent multivisceral, liver-intestinal, or isolated intestinal transplants.

Study-wide results and caveats: Ileal or blood samples showed some GvH clones first, and such clones were also found in recipient marrow.

Sequenced material: unstimulated CD4+ T cells sorted from spleen or lymph node cells, taken before intestinal transplant. This sequence originates from a human donor who received an intestinal transplant.

CDR3 amino acids: CAWSRTSPYEQYF. CDR3 DNA sequence: TGTGCCTGGTCTCGGACTAGCCCCTACGAGCAGTACTTC. This rearrangement joins TRBV30 to TRBJ2-7, with TRBD2 matching over 8 bases. V lost 5 bases, J lost 2 bases, and 5 bases stayed unmatched. Germline V gene lookup returns CDR1 GTSNPN and CDR2 SVGIG (reference sequence). There are 13 residues in the CDR3.